What follows are 32 T cell receptor beta chains derived from one specimen sequenced in a study of T cell responses to AZD1222 COVID-19 vaccine. Assay used: immunoSEQ multiplex PCR; TCRdb lists only in-frame clones, some missing. Of some 72,000 clones listed, 92% are singletons. Sequenced material: peripheral blood, taken on day 0 of MenACWY control vaccination. These receptor sequences come from an adult in good health.

The rearrangement links TRBV25-1 to TRBJ2-5, with TRBD1 as a possible D gene (6 bases). The V end lost 0 bases, the J end lost 2 bases, and 7 bases lay between the germline ends. Looked up from germline, CDR1 is MGHDK and CDR2 is SYGVNS. This CDR3 has 14 residues. CDR3 loop: CASSEYRGQETQYF. The CDR3 region has the DNA TGTGCCAGCAGTGAATACAGGGGACAAGAGACCCAGTACTTC.

This sequence joins TRBV5-5 and TRBJ2-5, with D possibly TRBD1 on 5 matching bases. Germline loops: CDR1 SGHKS, CDR2 YYEKEE (reference sequence). The CDR3 runs 15 residues. Trimming stripped 2 bases from V and 4 bases from J, with 15 bases between. The CDR3 protein is CASSFGAGASETQYF. The CDR3 DNA is TGTGCCAGCAGCTTCGGTGCTGGGGCCTCAGAGACCCAGTACTTC.

This clone is a singleton in its sample. J is TRBJ2-1 and V is TRBV19, with D unclear. The germline V gene encodes CDR1 LNHDA and CDR2 SQIVND (reference sequence). There are 15 residues in the CDR3. V was pared by 5 bases and J by 0 bases, with 11 bases between. The CDR3: CASSPRWASYNEQFF. The CDR3 DNA sequence: TGTGCCAGTAGTCCGCGGTGGGCCTCCTACAATGAGCAGTTCTTC.

The chain joins TRBV4-1 to TRBJ2-5, with 8 bases matching TRBD2. The CDR3 is 17 residues long. CDR1 MGHRA and CDR2 YSYEKL come from the germline V gene. Unmatched junction bases numbered 8, after V lost 0 bases and J lost 2 bases. CDR3 protein: CASSQEGGGTRQETQYF. In DNA, the CDR3 is TGCGCCAGCAGCCAAGAGGGAGGAGGGACTAGGCAAGAGACCCAGTACTTC.

V is TRBV5-6 and J is TRBJ1-3, with TRBD1 matching over 7 bases. Unmatched junction bases numbered 19, after V lost 5 bases and J lost 2 bases. Per the germline V gene, CDR1 is SGHDT and CDR2 is YYEEEE. The CDR3 is 19 residues long. The CDR3 DNA reads TGTGCCAGCAGTCCGCGGGGGGGACAGAGCTTTTCTACTGGAAACACCATATATTTT. It encodes CASSPRGGQSFSTGNTIYF.

The chain recombines TRBV19 with TRBJ2-2; unclear D gene. The V and J ends lost 3 bases and 1 base respectively, with 9 bases between them. Germline CDR1 and CDR2: LNHDA and SQIVND (reference sequence). CDR3 length equals 15 residues. The CDR3 coding sequence is TGTGCCAGTAGTATTGTCTCAATGAACACCGGGGAGCTGTTTTTT. It specifies CASSIVSMNTGELFF.

The CDR3 nucleotides are TGTGCCAGCAGCCGACAGGGCGTAACCGGGGAGCTGTTTTTT. Its translation: CASSRQGVTGELFF. V and J are TRBV28 and TRBJ2-2; 7 bases match TRBD1. The CDR3 is 14 residues long. After removal of 6 bases from V and 5 bases from J, the junction contained 6 bases not matched to a gene. In germline, CDR1 is MDHEN, CDR2 SYDVKM.

On this clone itself: One end of the junction is discordant with germline, which a read error may explain. The chain links TRBV7-6 to TRBJ2-5; D not resolved. The CDR3 spans 14 residues. Germline V gene sequence: CDR1 SGHVS, CDR2 FNYEAQ. CDR3 DNA sequence: TGTGCCAGCAGCTTAGCCCTCCTCCAAGGGACCCAGTACTTC. This encodes CASSLALLQGTQYF.

V is TRBV6-6 and J is TRBJ2-3; 9 bases line up with TRBD2. Germline CDR1 reads MNHNY; CDR2 reads SVGAGI (reference sequence). The CDR3 sequence is 16 residues long. After removal of 8 bases from V and 3 bases from J, the junction contained 12 bases not matched to a gene. CDR3 region: CASSYGAGGPTDTQYF. In nucleotides, the CDR3 is TGTGCCAGCTCCTACGGTGCGGGAGGGCCTACAGATACGCAGTATTTT.

V and J are TRBV2 and TRBJ1-5; D call uncertain. CDR1 is SNHLY, CDR2 FYNNEI, per germline. The CDR3 length is 13 residues. With 5 bases removed from V and 3 bases from J, the gap between germline ends came to 8 bases. DNA of the CDR3: TGTGCCAGCAGTAGACGCGTCAATCAGCCCCAGCATTTT. Its protein product is CASSRRVNQPQHF.

The genes are TRBV2 and TRBJ2-4, with a weak D call TRBD1 (6 bases). The CDR3 extends over 13 amino acids. Germline V gives CDR1 SNHLY, CDR2 FYNNEI. Between the trimmed V and J ends, which lost 11 bases and 1 base, there was a span of 12 bases. The CDR3 DNA sequence: TGTGCCGGACGCCAGGGGGCCAAAAACATTCAGTACTTC. This translates into CAGRQGAKNIQYF. Full variable domain (outside the CDR3, taken from reference TRBV2 and TRBJ2-4): EPEVTQTPSHQVTQMGQEVILRCVPISNHLYFYWYRQILGQKVEFLVSFYNNEISEKSEIFDDQFSVERPDGSNFTLKIRSTKLEDSAMYFCAGRQGAKNIQYFGAGTRLSVL.

The chain uses TRBV7-8 and TRBJ2-6, with D possibly matching TRBD1 (6 bases). The V end lost 1 base, the J end lost 1 base, and 14 bases lay between the germline ends. The length of the CDR3 is 18 residues. Germline values: CDR1 SGHVS, CDR2 FQNEAQ. DNA of the CDR3: TGTGCCAGCAGCTTAGAGGGCAGGGGACGGTCTGGGGCCAACGTCCTGACTTTC. Translation: CASSLEGRGRSGANVLTF.

The genes are TRBV10-3 and TRBJ1-6; D perhaps matches TRBD1 (5 bases). The CDR3 has 14 residues. Trimming left V 5 bases short and J 8 bases short, with 13 bases between. Germline CDR1 and CDR2: ENHRY and SYGVKD. The CDR3 protein is CAISKMGRDSPLHF. In DNA form, the CDR3 reads TGTGCCATCAGTAAAATGGGGCGGGATTCACCCCTCCACTTT.

The V and J genes are TRBV6-5 and TRBJ2-2, with D possibly being TRBD2 (6 bases). Deletions cut 2 bases from V and 7 bases from J, with 17 bases between. CDR3 length: 16 amino acids. Per the germline V gene, CDR1 is MNHEY and CDR2 is SVGAGI. The CDR3 loop is CASSYPGVSGDGELFF. CDR3 coding DNA: TGTGCCAGCAGTTACCCCGGAGTATCGGGGGACGGGGAGCTGTTTTTT.

The chain has TRBV19 and TRBJ2-1; TRBD1 agrees at 7 bases. The trim removed 3 bases at V and 3 bases at J, leaving 5 bases unmatched. CDR1 is LNHDA, CDR2 SQIVND, per germline (reference sequence). The CDR3 consists of 15 residues. CDR3 nucleotides: TGTGCCAGTAGTATTTCAGGGGGATACTACAATGAGCAGTTCTTC. Translating gives CASSISGGYYNEQFF.

The J gene is TRBJ1-2, the V gene TRBV10-1; 9 bases match TRBD1. The germline CDR1 and CDR2 sequences are WNHNN and SYGVQD (reference sequence). CDR3 length: 14 amino acids. J gave up 6 bases and V 6 bases, and 8 bases lay outside the gene matches. In nucleotides, the CDR3 is TGCGCCAGCAGGCACACGGGACAGGGTAATGGCTACACCTTC. Translation: CASRHTGQGNGYTF.

The rearrangement uses TRBV7-8 and TRBJ2-1, with 12 bases identical to TRBD2. This CDR3 is built from 17 residues. Germline V gene data show CDR1 as SGHVS and CDR2 as FQNEAQ. V dropped 0 bases and J dropped 6; count of bases not matched to a gene: 6. The CDR3 protein is CASSLAVGLAGLNEQFF. The DNA for the CDR3 is TGTGCCAGCAGCTTAGCGGTAGGACTAGCGGGGCTCAATGAGCAGTTCTTC.

The rearrangement links TRBV19 to TRBJ2-1; a weak D match, TRBD1 (6 bases). V lost 8 bases and J 5 bases, leaving 16 bases between the germline ends. Germline V gene lookup returns CDR1 LNHDA and CDR2 SQIVND (reference sequence). The CDR3 contains 14 residues. The DNA of the CDR3 is TGTGCCAGTGGAAACAGACAGGCTCACAATGAGCAGTTCTTC. This translates into CASGNRQAHNEQFF.

The V gene is TRBV28, the J gene TRBJ1-2; perhaps TRBD1 as D (5 bases). This CDR3 region has 14 residues. Germline assignment: CDR1 MDHEN and CDR2 SYDVKM. V dropped 1 base and J dropped 2 bases, with 8 bases sitting between them. The CDR3 DNA reads TGTGCCAGCAGTTTATTCAGGGACAACTATGGCTACACCTTC. Translated, it gives CASSLFRDNYGYTF.

This sequence joins TRBV11-2 and TRBJ2-3, with D unresolved. The CDR3 is made up of 12 amino acids. Germline V CDR1 and CDR2: SGHAT, FQNNGV. Trimming cost V 1 base and J 4 bases, with 3 bases left between them. The CDR3 coding sequence is TGTGCCAGCAGCTTAGGGGCAGATACGCAGTATTTT. This gives the protein CASSLGADTQYF.

This rearrangement joins TRBV7-9 to TRBJ2-7, with 8 bases lining up with TRBD1. Per the germline V gene, CDR1 is SEHNR and CDR2 is FQNEAQ (reference sequence). After removal of 6 bases from V and 3 bases from J, the junction contained 13 bases not matched to a gene. CDR3 length: 16 residues. The CDR3 nucleotides read TGTGCCAGCAGTTCCCCCCAAACCGGACAGGGCTACGAGCAGTACTTC. Amino acid sequence: CASSSPQTGQGYEQYF.

This chain links TRBV6-2 or TRBV6-3 with TRBJ1-2, with D unresolved. Between the trimmed V and J ends, which lost 2 bases and 2 bases, there was a span of 6 bases. Germline V gene lookup returns CDR1 MNHEY and CDR2 SVGEGT. The CDR3 contains 13 residues. CDR3 DNA sequence: TGTGCCAGCAGTTACCTCCAGAACTATGGCTACACCTTC. Residues: CASSYLQNYGYTF.

This clone was observed a single time. V gene TRBV28 combines with J gene TRBJ1-4; 9 bases are a match to TRBD1. CDR1 is MDHEN, CDR2 SYDVKM, per germline. Germline trimming cut 6 bases from V and 7 bases from J; bases unmatched to any gene: 3. This CDR3 is built from 13 residues. The CDR3 loop reads CASRGQGGEKLFF. The CDR3 bases are TGTGCCAGCAGGGGACAGGGCGGTGAAAAACTGTTTTTT.

This sequence joins TRBV29-1 and TRBJ2-4; 8 bases fit TRBD1. This CDR3 is built from 15 residues. V lost 3 bases to trimming and J lost 7 bases; unmatched junction nucleotides: 11. The germline gives CDR1 SQVTM, CDR2 ANQGSEA. The CDR3 DNA is TGCAGCGTTGAGGCTGAGGACAGGGATGGTAACATTCAGTACTTC. It codes for CSVEAEDRDGNIQYF.

The rearrangement joins TRBV19 to TRBJ1-2; D gene uncertain. Trimming took 3 bases from V and 2 from J, leaving 10 bases between them. The CDR3 has 14 amino acids. Germline V gene data show CDR1 as LNHDA and CDR2 as SQIVND (reference sequence). CDR3 in amino acids: CASSIPAKNYGYTF. CDR3 DNA sequence: TGTGCCAGTAGTATTCCCGCTAAAAACTATGGCTACACCTTC.

This CDR3 is CASNRDGREKLFF. CDR3 nucleotides: TGTGCCAGCAACAGGGATGGGCGTGAAAAACTGTTTTTT. The gene calls are TRBV2 and TRBJ1-4, with TRBD1 as a possible D gene (6 bases). Trimming left V 7 bases short and J 7 bases short, with 13 bases between. Germline values: CDR1 SNHLY, CDR2 FYNNEI. The CDR3 totals 13 residues.

This chain connects TRBV29-1 to TRBJ1-2; the D is unclear. CDR1 and CDR2 from the germline V gene are SQVTM and ANQGSEA. Trimming removed 4 bases from V and 8 bases from J, with 17 bases in between. The CDR3 extends over 13 amino acids. The DNA of the CDR3 is TGCAGCGTTGGACTGGCGAAGTATACAGGCTACACCTTC. Protein: CSVGLAKYTGYTF.

The rearrangement uses TRBV27 and TRBJ2-7; 11 positions agree with TRBD1. The CDR3 sequence is 14 residues long. Per the germline V gene, CDR1 is MNHEY and CDR2 is SMNVEV (reference sequence). With 2 bases clipped from V and 5 bases from J, the junction kept 2 bases outside the gene matches. The CDR3 bases are TGTGCCAGCAGTTTAGGGACAGGGGGTCACGAGCAGTACTTC. Translation: CASSLGTGGHEQYF.

V usage is TRBV7-9 and J usage is TRBJ2-1; TRBD2 aligns across 10 bases. The V gene end was trimmed by 3 bases and the J gene end by 3 bases; junction bases not matched to a gene: 8. CDR1 is SEHNR and CDR2 is FQNEAQ in the germline V gene (reference sequence). The CDR3 is made up of 17 amino acids. The CDR3 here is CASSLVLSSGGYNEQFF. As DNA, the CDR3 is TGTGCCAGCAGCTTGGTTTTGTCTAGCGGGGGCTACAATGAGCAGTTCTTC.

The chain employs TRBV14 and TRBJ1-2, with a possible D match to TRBD1 (6 bases). Trimming left V 4 bases short and J 6 bases short, with 24 bases between. Looked up from germline, CDR1 is SGHDN and CDR2 is FVKESK. This CDR3 has 17 amino acids. The CDR3: CASSRKATVGGVDGYTF. The CDR3, as DNA: TGTGCCAGCAGCCGAAAAGCAACAGTGGGGGGCGTGGATGGCTACACCTTC.

This rearrangement joins TRBV3-1 (or the pseudogene TRBV3-2) to TRBJ1-5, with a weak D call TRBD1 (5 bases). The germline V gene encodes CDR1 LGHDT and CDR2 YNNKEL (reference sequence). V was trimmed by 0 bases and J by 5 bases, leaving 14 bases between them. The CDR3 is 16 residues long. The CDR3 sequence is CASSQDPTGPHQPQHF. The CDR3 DNA reads as TGTGCCAGCAGCCAAGATCCTACAGGCCCTCATCAGCCCCAGCATTTT.

The V gene is TRBV18, the J gene TRBJ2-1; 9 bases agree with TRBD1. CDR1 and CDR2 from the germline V gene are KGHSH and LQKENI. The CDR3 runs 15 residues. Trimming at V came to 5 bases and at J to 5 bases, leaving 7 bases not matched to a gene. DNA for the CDR3: TGTGCCAGCTCAAAGGGGACAGGGTACCACAATGAGCAGTTCTTC. The encoded protein is CASSKGTGYHNEQFF.